The clone carrying this T cell receptor beta chain was seen a few times. What it binds is not known. These data come from a study of T cells after yellow fever vaccination. Whole-study context: SMART-Seq v4 Ultra Low Input served to prepare low-cell-number fractions. General study results and limits: The booster response re-showed most primary clones: approximately 97% CD4, about 89% CD8.

With 0 bases clipped from V and 6 bases from J, the junction kept 5 bases outside the gene matches. From germline, CDR1 is LGHNA and CDR2 YSLEER. The CDR3 has 16 residues. TCRdb passed the 5' RACE reads through MiXCR, listing each CDR3 protein once. The data hold about 220,000 distinct CDR3 sequences, with 3% to 4% observed a single time. The sequencing here drew on CD4+ T cells sorted from PBMCs, taken 10 days after the yellow fever booster vaccination. The source is a man aged 18 to 30 who received the YFV17D yellow fever vaccine. The chain joins TRBV4-3 to TRBJ1-6; 7 nucleotides match TRBD1. The CDR3 DNA follows: TGCGCCAGCAGCCAAGACCCGGGACAGACTAATTCACCCCTCCACTTT. Amino acids: CASSQDPGQTNSPLHF.